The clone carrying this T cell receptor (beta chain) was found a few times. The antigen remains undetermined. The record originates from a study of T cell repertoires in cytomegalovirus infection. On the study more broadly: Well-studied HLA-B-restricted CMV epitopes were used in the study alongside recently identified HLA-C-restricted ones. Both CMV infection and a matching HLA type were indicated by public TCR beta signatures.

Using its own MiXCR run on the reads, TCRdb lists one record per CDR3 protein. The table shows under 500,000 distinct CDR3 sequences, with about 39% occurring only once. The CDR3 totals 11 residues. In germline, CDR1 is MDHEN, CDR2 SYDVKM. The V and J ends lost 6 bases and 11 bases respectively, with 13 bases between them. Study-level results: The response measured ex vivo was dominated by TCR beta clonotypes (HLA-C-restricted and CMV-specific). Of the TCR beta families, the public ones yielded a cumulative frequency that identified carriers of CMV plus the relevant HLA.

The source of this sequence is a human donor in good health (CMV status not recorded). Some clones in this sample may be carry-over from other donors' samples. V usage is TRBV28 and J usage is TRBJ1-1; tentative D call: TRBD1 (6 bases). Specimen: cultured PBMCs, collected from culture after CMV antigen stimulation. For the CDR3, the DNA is TGTGCCAGCAGAACTACAGGGTGGGCTTTCTTT. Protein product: CASRTTGWAFF.